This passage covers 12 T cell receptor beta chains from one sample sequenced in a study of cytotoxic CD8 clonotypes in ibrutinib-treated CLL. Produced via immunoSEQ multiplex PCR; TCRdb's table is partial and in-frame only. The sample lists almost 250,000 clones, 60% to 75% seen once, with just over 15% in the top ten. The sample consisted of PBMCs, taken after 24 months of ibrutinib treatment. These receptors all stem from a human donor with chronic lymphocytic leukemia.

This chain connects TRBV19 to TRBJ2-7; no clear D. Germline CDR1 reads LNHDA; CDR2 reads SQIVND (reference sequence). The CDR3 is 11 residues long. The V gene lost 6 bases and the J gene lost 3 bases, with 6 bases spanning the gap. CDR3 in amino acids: CASSHLYEQYF. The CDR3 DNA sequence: TGTGCCAGTAGCCATCTCTACGAGCAGTACTTC.

In nucleotides, the CDR3 is TGTGCCAGCAGAAGCACAGATACGCAGTATTTT. It codes for CASRSTDTQYF. This chain links TRBV27 with TRBJ2-3; D gene uncertain. The germline V gene has CDR1 MNHEY and CDR2 SMNVEV (reference sequence). Trimming cost V 6 bases and J 0 bases, with 1 base left between them. The length of the CDR3 is 11 residues.

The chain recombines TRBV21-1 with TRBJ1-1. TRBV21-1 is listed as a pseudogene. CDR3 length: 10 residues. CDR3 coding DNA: TGTGCCACCCCGGACACTGAAGCTTTCTTT. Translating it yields CATPDTEAFF.

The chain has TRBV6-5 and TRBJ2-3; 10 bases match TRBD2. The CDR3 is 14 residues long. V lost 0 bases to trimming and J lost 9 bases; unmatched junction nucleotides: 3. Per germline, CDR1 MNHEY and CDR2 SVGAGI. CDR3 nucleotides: TGTGCCAGCAGTTACTCGACTAGCGGGCGAACGCAGTATTTT. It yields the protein CASSYSTSGRTQYF.

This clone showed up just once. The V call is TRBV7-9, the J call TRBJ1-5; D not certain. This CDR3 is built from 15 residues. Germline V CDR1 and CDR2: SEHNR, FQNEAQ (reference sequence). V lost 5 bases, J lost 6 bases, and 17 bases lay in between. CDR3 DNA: TGTGCCAGCAGCGCTACTCAGATTTTAGGTCAGCCCCAGCATTTT. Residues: CASSATQILGQPQHF.

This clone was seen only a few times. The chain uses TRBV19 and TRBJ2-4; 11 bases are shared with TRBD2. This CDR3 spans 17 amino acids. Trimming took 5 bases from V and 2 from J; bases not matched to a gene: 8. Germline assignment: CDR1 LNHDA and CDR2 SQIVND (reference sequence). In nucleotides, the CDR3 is TGTGCCAGTAGTGGGGGACTAGCGGATAGAACCAAAAACATTCAGTACTTC. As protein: CASSGGLADRTKNIQYF.

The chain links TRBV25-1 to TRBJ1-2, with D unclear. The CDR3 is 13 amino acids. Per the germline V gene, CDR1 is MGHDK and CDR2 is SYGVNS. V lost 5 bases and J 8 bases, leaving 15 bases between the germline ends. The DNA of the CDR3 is TGTGCCAGCAGTCTAACAGCTGTTGGAGGCTACACCTTC. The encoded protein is CASSLTAVGGYTF.

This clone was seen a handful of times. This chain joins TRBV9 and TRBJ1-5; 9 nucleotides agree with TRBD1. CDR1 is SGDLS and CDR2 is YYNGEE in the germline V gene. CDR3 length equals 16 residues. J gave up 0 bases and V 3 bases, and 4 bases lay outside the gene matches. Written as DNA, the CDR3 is TGTGCCAGCAGCGGAGGGACAGGGAATAGCAATCAGCCCCAGCATTTT. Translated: CASSGGTGNSNQPQHF.

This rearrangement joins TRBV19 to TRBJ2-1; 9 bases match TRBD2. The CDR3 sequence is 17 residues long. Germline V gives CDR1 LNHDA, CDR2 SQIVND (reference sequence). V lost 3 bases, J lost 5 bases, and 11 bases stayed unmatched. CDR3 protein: CASSIALVAGVHNEQFF. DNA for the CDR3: TGTGCCAGTAGTATCGCCCTGGTAGCGGGGGTACACAATGAGCAGTTCTTC.

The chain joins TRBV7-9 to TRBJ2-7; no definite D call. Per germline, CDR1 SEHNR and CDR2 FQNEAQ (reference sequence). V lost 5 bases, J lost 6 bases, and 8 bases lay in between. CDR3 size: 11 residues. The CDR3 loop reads CASSGLAEQYF. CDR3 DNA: TGTGCCAGCAGCGGCTTAGCCGAGCAGTACTTC.

CDR3 in amino acids: CASSRGDQPQHF. CDR3 bases: TGTGCCAGCAGCCGGGGGGATCAGCCCCAGCATTTT. The chain couples TRBV27 to TRBJ1-5; TRBD1 might be the D (5 bases). The CDR3 has 12 amino acids. V was pared by 6 bases and J by 5 bases, with 8 bases between. CDR1 and CDR2 from the germline V gene are MNHEY and SMNVEV (reference sequence).

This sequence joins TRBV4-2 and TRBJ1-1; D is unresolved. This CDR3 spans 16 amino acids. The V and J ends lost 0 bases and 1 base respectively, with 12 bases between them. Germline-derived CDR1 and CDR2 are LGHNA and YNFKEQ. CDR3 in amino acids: CASSQDLKGGNTEAFF. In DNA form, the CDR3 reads TGTGCCAGCAGCCAAGATTTGAAAGGAGGGAACACTGAAGCTTTCTTT.